This TCR beta chain was retrieved from a study of post-analysis software for immune sequencing data. About the research overall: Disease courses included relapsing-remitting, secondary progressive and progressive-relapsing multiple sclerosis.

Notes on this clonotype: Its antigen is as yet unknown.

This CDR3 is built from 13 residues. V was trimmed by 3 bases and J by 5 bases, leaving 11 bases between them. The TCR beta cDNA libraries contained unique molecular identifiers. TCRdb itself ran the PCR reads through MiXCR, one entry per CDR3 protein. The sample records some 890,000 distinct CDR3 sequences, around 50% being singletons. Points from the study as a whole: The study found TRBV5-6, TRBV5-1 and TRBV20-1 among 5 or 6 TRBV segments more frequent in patients than controls.

The sample comprised blood. The rearrangement uses TRBV12-3 or TRBV12-4 and TRBJ2-7; D is undetermined. This clonotype originated in a girl under 18 with multiple sclerosis. The CDR3: CASSFGIPHEQYF. The CDR3 DNA follows: TGTGCCAGCAGTTTCGGAATCCCTCACGAGCAGTACTTC.